The present T cell receptor beta chain was sequenced within a study of vaccination and CD4 T cells after COVID-19. Study background: Cellular stimulation was performed using overlapping spike peptides derived from SARS-CoV-2, HCoV-NL63, HCoV-OC43 and HCoV-229E. Overall study results and limits: Convalescent patients had 304 of 307 vaccine-specific clones showing spike mono-reactivity.

Trimming took 1 base from V and 4 from J, leaving 8 bases between them. From germline, CDR1 is SQVTM and CDR2 ANQGSEA. The CDR3 is 12 amino acids. Treatment meaning: approximately nine-day PBMC culture with coronavirus spike peptide pools or control peptides (ViraFEST assay). The positive PCR dates, which preceded the US Alpha, Beta and Delta variants, fell between March and December 2020. Oncomine TCR Beta short-read sequencing was applied to DNA from cultured CD4+ T cells. Cultures of CD4+ T cells served as the source for extracting genomic DNA. Each CDR3 protein is one row after TCRdb ran MiXCR on the PCR reads. Of almost 9,500 distinct CDR3 sequences in the sample, 45% to 60% are singletons; the top ten hold roughly 18%. Regarding this clonotype: The antigen remains undetermined.

This sequence joins TRBV29-1 and TRBJ2-7; a possible D gene is TRBD1 (6 bases). The sample was CD4+ T cells from blood, cultured in vitro. The TCR was taken from a human donor who had recovered from COVID-19. CDR3 protein: CSVEGTAYEQYF. The CDR3 DNA sequence: TGCAGCGTTGAAGGGACAGCTTACGAGCAGTACTTC.